This entry lists 7 T cell receptor beta chains sequenced from one sample in a study of blood T cell repertoires in COVID-19. Profiling relied on immunoSEQ multiplex PCR, and the TCRdb table lists in-frame clones only, not all of them. The data contain about 68,000 clones, roughly 91% of them seen just once; the ten biggest clones take up 7.3%. Sample: peripheral blood. The receptors derive from a middle-aged man with COVID-19, enrolled during active disease.

The chain joins TRBV4-2 to TRBJ2-5, with D maybe TRBD2 (6 bases). This CDR3 contains 15 residues. Between the trimmed V and J ends, which lost 0 bases and 1 base, there was a span of 9 bases. Germline loops: CDR1 LGHNA, CDR2 YNFKEQ. The CDR3 sequence: CASSQDILAQETQYF. In DNA, the CDR3 is TGTGCCAGCAGCCAAGATATACTAGCCCAAGAGACCCAGTACTTC.

V and J are TRBV7-9 and TRBJ2-7; maybe TRBD1 (6 bases). Trimming shortened V by 4 bases and J by 2 bases, and 27 bases separated the two germline ends. CDR1 and CDR2 from the germline V gene are SEHNR and FQNEAQ (reference sequence). The CDR3 sequence is 19 residues long. CDR3 nucleotides: TGTGCCAGCAGCTCCTCGTCCCTCCTAGAGGGGGTCAAAGCCTACGAGCAGTACTTC. It is translated as CASSSSSLLEGVKAYEQYF.

J is TRBJ2-1 and V is TRBV7-6, with TRBD2 matching 11 bases. Germline lookup yields CDR1 SGHVS and CDR2 FNYEAQ. Losses at the gene ends were 2 bases for V and 0 bases for J; bases not matched to a gene: 3. The CDR3 is 17 amino acids. The CDR3 spells CASSLTGTSGSYNEQFF. CDR3 nucleotide sequence: TGTGCCAGCAGCTTAACCGGGACTAGCGGCTCCTACAATGAGCAGTTCTTC.

This clone appeared once. The chain couples TRBV28 to TRBJ2-7; D is perhaps TRBD2 (6 bases). The germline V and J ends were trimmed by 5 bases and 3 bases, with 17 bases remaining between them. The germline V gene encodes CDR1 MDHEN and CDR2 SYDVKM. The CDR3 extends over 15 amino acids. The CDR3 region has the DNA TGTGCCAGCAGTCCCGGAGGAGGGTACGTCTACGAGCAGTACTTC. Translated: CASSPGGGYVYEQYF.

The rearrangement links TRBV18 to TRBJ2-3; a weak D match, TRBD2 (5 bases). The CDR3 is made up of 15 amino acids. Germline V gene sequence: CDR1 KGHSH, CDR2 LQKENI. V lost 1 base and J 2 bases, leaving 10 bases between the germline ends. CDR3 in amino acids: CASSPLSGNTDTQYF. CDR3 sequence (DNA): TGTGCCAGCTCACCACTAAGCGGAAACACAGATACGCAGTATTTT.

The gene calls are TRBV10-3 and TRBJ2-7; a weak D match, TRBD1 (5 bases). Trimming took off 1 base at V and 1 base at J, with 8 bases between the two ends. Germline V gene lookup returns CDR1 ENHRY and CDR2 SYGVKD. CDR3 length equals 14 residues. CDR3 sequence: CAISELAGSYEQYF. In DNA, the CDR3 is TGTGCCATCAGTGAGTTGGCAGGGTCCTACGAGCAGTACTTC.

V gene TRBV6-5 combines with J gene TRBJ1-6, with D possibly TRBD1 on 5 matching bases. This CDR3 is built from 13 residues. V lost 9 bases to trimming and J lost 8 bases, with 14 bases between them. Germline lookup yields CDR1 MNHEY and CDR2 SVGAGI. The CDR3 DNA reads as TGTGCCAGTGGGAAGGAAGGGGATTCACCCCTCCACTTT. Translation gives CASGKEGDSPLHF.